This TCR beta chain is drawn from a study of blood T cell repertoires in COVID-19. Between the trimmed V and J ends, which lost 2 bases and 1 base, there was a span of 11 bases. Germline V gene sequence: CDR1 LGHDT, CDR2 YNNKEL (reference sequence). This CDR3 is 15 amino acids long. Per the authors' pipeline: Estimation of nucleated cell counts relied on the amplification of reference gene primers. Sequencing used immunoSEQ multiplex PCR; TCRdb keeps in-frame clones, though not all of them. The DNA was the basis for D and trimming; V, J and clone size are from that table. The table has a few hundred thousand clones, roughly 89% seen once.

The genes are TRBV3-1 (or the pseudogene TRBV3-2) and TRBJ1-1; a weak D match, TRBD1 (5 bases). This receptor was obtained from a man younger than 45 with acute or convalescent COVID-19. Sequencing was carried out using peripheral blood. CDR3 DNA sequence: TGTGCCAGCAGCCAATACCCCGGGGGGAACACTGAAGCTTTCTTT. It codes for CASSQYPGGNTEAFF.